A single sample is the source of the 17 T cell receptor beta chains below, sequenced in a study of T cells in women clearing cervical HPV infection. The protocol was immunoSEQ multiplex PCR, while the TCRdb copy is restricted to in-frame clones and leaves out a portion. The sample table includes some 40,000 clones. The specimen sequenced was blood buffy coat. These receptors were collected from a woman between 18 and 70 years old with a cervical HPV16 infection that either progressed to CIN3+ or cleared (not recorded which).

Notes on this clone: Read coverage stops 3 residues before the CDR3 terminus; the germline J gene supplies the remainder. The genes are TRBV5-1 and TRBJ1-1, with a tentative D call TRBD1 (6 bases). The CDR3 has 14 residues. The germline CDR1 and CDR2 sequences are SGHRS and YFSETQ. The V end lost 4 bases, the J end lost 2 bases, and 12 bases lay between the germline ends. The part of the CDR3 DNA that was read is TGCGCCAGCAGCGGAATCAGGGGAAACACTGAA. Protein product: CASSGIRGNTE. The whole CDR3 is CASSGIRGNTEAFF.

To note about this clone: The DNA ends 3 residues before the CDR3 does, and the rest of the CDR3 is filled in from the germline J gene. The J gene is TRBJ1-2, the V gene TRBV2, with TRBD1 as a possible D gene (6 bases). V was clipped by 2 bases and J by 4 bases, with 8 bases between them. CDR1 and CDR2 from the germline V gene are SNHLY and FYNNEI. The CDR3 is made up of 13 amino acids. This CDR3 reads CASSEPGVYGYTF. CDR3 bases read: TGTGCCAGCAGTGAACCAGGGGTCTATGGC.

About this clone itself: Sequencing ends 3 residues short of the CDR3 end; the germline J gene provides the rest. The rearrangement links TRBV7-9 to TRBJ2-7, with D hard to call. This CDR3 has 14 residues. V shed 5 bases and J shed 4 bases, with 15 bases lying between them. From germline, CDR1 is SEHNR and CDR2 FQNEAQ (reference sequence). The CDR3 sequence: CASSGNQAGYEQYF. The covered CDR3 bases are TGTGCCAGCAGCGGCAACCAGGCCGGATACGAG.

To note about this clone: With the read ending 3 residues before the CDR3 end, the germline J gene is used to fill in that end. V gene TRBV5-4 combines with J gene TRBJ1-6; 8 bases match TRBD1. After removal of 4 bases from V and 9 bases from J, the junction contained 9 bases not matched to a gene. Germline-derived CDR1 and CDR2 are SGHNT and YYREEE (reference sequence). CDR3 length equals 15 residues. The sequenced part of the CDR3 DNA is TGTGCCAGCAGCCACCGACAGGGGACAGGTTCACCC. Translating it yields CASSHRQGTGSP. Given in full, the CDR3 is CASSHRQGTGSPLHF.

Comment on this clone: The read gets to within 3 residues of the CDR3 end, and the germline J gene fills in the rest. The chain links TRBV19 to TRBJ2-1; maybe TRBD2 (5 bases). The CDR3 spans 12 residues. V lost 3 bases to trimming and J lost 7 bases, with 7 bases between them. Germline V lookup: CDR1 LNHDA, CDR2 SQIVND (reference sequence). CDR3 DNA (partial): TGTGCCAGTAGTATGAGCGGTAATGAG. This sequence encodes CASSMSGNE. The entire CDR3 protein reads CASSMSGNEQFF.

Concerning this clone itself: The read finishes 3 residues shy of the CDR3 end, and the germline J gene is used to complete it. This rearrangement joins TRBV7-2 to TRBJ1-2; TRBD1 matches at 9 bases. The CDR3 loop spans 14 amino acids. The V and J ends lost 5 bases and 4 bases, in that order; junction bases with no gene match: 5. In germline, CDR1 is SGHTA, CDR2 FQGNSA. CDR3 region: CASSKDRGTYGYTF. CDR3 DNA, as far as it was read: TGTGCCAGCAGCAAGGACAGGGGTACCTATGGC.

Note on this clone: Read coverage stops 3 residues before the CDR3 terminus; the germline J gene supplies the remainder. The gene calls are TRBV4-2 and TRBJ1-5; possibly TRBD1 for D (6 bases). The CDR3 contains 18 residues. The germline V gene has CDR1 LGHNA and CDR2 YNFKEQ. The V and J ends lost 0 bases and 0 bases respectively, with 15 bases between them. CDR3 residues: CASSQDRGGAGSNQPQHF. CDR3 bases read: TGTGCCAGCAGCCAAGATCGGGGGGGGGCGGGTAGCAATCAGCCC.

Points on this clone: The read ends 3 residues shy of where the CDR3 ends; the end is completed using the germline J gene. V and J are TRBV18 and TRBJ2-6; maybe TRBD1 (6 bases). The CDR3 sequence is 17 residues long. Germline-derived CDR1 and CDR2 are KGHSH and LQKENI. V lost 1 base and J lost 0, with 10 bases in between. Incomplete CDR3 DNA: TGTGCCAGCTCACCACTGCAAGGGGGCTCTGGGGCCAACGTC. It codes for CASSPLQGGSGANV. The complete CDR3 sequence is CASSPLQGGSGANVLTF.

A note on this clone: The read is 3 residues too short to cover the CDR3 end, so that end is filled in from the germline J gene. This chain connects TRBV11-3 to TRBJ2-3; TRBD2 aligns across 8 bases. The CDR3 consists of 14 residues. Germline V CDR1 and CDR2: SGHNT, YENEEA. J gave up 4 bases and V 6 bases, and 6 bases lay outside the gene matches. Partial CDR3 DNA: TGTGCCAGCAGTACCGGGGGGGCGTCAGATACG. Its protein is CASSTGGASDT. The full CDR3 sequence reads CASSTGGASDTQYF.

Turning to this clone: At one end, the junction sequence differs from germline, possibly due to a read error. The sequence runs out 3 residues before the end of the CDR3; the remainder is reconstructed from the germline J gene. The chain links TRBV18 to TRBJ2-7; D is perhaps TRBD2 (5 bases). Germline V gene lookup returns CDR1 KGHSH and CDR2 LQKENI. The CDR3 sequence is 15 residues long. CDR3 protein: CASPPETGSSYEQYF. Partial CDR3 DNA: TGTGCCAGCCCACCGGAAACGGGGTCCTCCTACGAG. The whole variable domain, filled in from reference TRBV18 and TRBJ2-7, reads NAGVMQNPRHLVRRRGQEARLRCSPMKGHSHVYWYRQLPEEGLKFMVYLQKENIIDESGMPKERFSAEFPKEGPSILRIQQVVRGDSAAYFCASPPETGSSYEQYFGPGTRLTVT.

As concerns this clone: The read ends 3 residues shy of where the CDR3 ends; the end is completed using the germline J gene. V is TRBV7-9 and J is TRBJ2-1; TRBD2 matches at 10 bases. The CDR3 has 15 amino acids. Germline values: CDR1 SEHNR, CDR2 FQNEAQ (reference sequence). J gave up 7 bases and V 1 base, and 4 bases lay outside the gene matches. The CDR3 bases that were read are TGTGCCAGCAGCTTAGTTATTAGCGGGAGGAATGAG. It is translated as CASSLVISGRNE. In full, the CDR3 is CASSLVISGRNEQFF. The whole variable domain, filled in from reference TRBV7-9 and TRBJ2-1, reads DTGVSQNPRHKITKRGQNVTFRCDPISEHNRLYWYRQTLGQGPEFLTYFQNEAQLEKSRLLSDRFSAERPKGSFSTLEIQRTEQGDSAMYLCASSLVISGRNEQFFGPGTRLTVL.

With respect to this clone: The sequenced fragment ends 3 residues before the CDR3 boundary, so the rest is inferred from the germline J gene. This chain links TRBV11-2 with TRBJ1-4, with D perhaps TRBD1 (5 bases). Germline CDR1 SGHAT, CDR2 FQNNGV. The CDR3 has 13 amino acids. The part of the CDR3 DNA that was read is TGTGCCAGCAGCACAAACACAGGCTCACCA. Protein sequence: CASSTNTGSP. The CDR3 as a whole reads CASSTNTGSPLFF.

With regard to this clone: Read data end 3 residues before the CDR3 end; the end is taken from the germline J gene. V usage is TRBV2 and J usage is TRBJ1-1, with unresolved D. Trimming cost V 9 bases and J 2 bases, with 10 bases left between them. In germline, CDR1 is SNHLY, CDR2 FYNNEI. The CDR3 sequence is 12 residues long. CDR3 DNA, as far as it was read: TGTGCCAGGCGATTTAGAAACACTGAA. It is translated as CARRFRNTE. The full CDR3 sequence reads CARRFRNTEAFF.

Of note for this clone: Read coverage stops 3 residues before the CDR3 terminus; the germline J gene supplies the remainder. The rearrangement links TRBV29-1 to TRBJ1-1; 7 nucleotides agree with TRBD1. Losses at the gene ends were 4 bases for V and 3 bases for J; bases not matched to a gene: 8. The CDR3 spans 14 residues. Germline CDR1 is SQVTM and CDR2 is ANQGSEA. CDR3 sequence: CSVGRGRGDTEAFF. The CDR3 bases that were read are TGCAGCGTTGGAAGGGGGCGGGGAGACACTGAA.

With respect to this clone: The read is 3 residues too short to cover the CDR3 end, so that end is filled in from the germline J gene. The genes are TRBV5-6 and TRBJ2-7, with TRBD1 matching over 11 bases. V shed 4 bases and J 6 bases; nucleotides not matched to a gene: 6. Looked up from germline, CDR1 is SGHDT and CDR2 is YYEEEE. The CDR3 runs to 14 residues. The sequenced part of the CDR3 DNA is TGTGCCAGCAGCCCCTGGGACAGGGGGGCCGAG. Protein sequence: CASSPWDRGAE. The full CDR3 sequence reads CASSPWDRGAEQYF.

To note about this clone: Coverage ceases 3 residues before the CDR3 finishes, and the germline J gene fills in the end. This chain uses TRBV24-1 with TRBJ2-7; tentative D call: TRBD2 (5 bases). The V gene lost 3 bases and the J gene lost 2 bases, with 10 bases spanning the gap. The CDR3 sequence is 14 residues long. Germline CDR1 reads KGHDR; CDR2 reads SFDVKD. The CDR3 region is CATSDTRRAYEQYF. The CDR3 bases that were read are TGTGCCACCAGTGATACCCGGCGGGCCTACGAG.

Comments on this clone: The read is 3 residues too short to cover the CDR3 end, so that end is filled in from the germline J gene. J is TRBJ2-5 and V is TRBV6-2 or TRBV6-3; D perhaps matches TRBD1 (5 bases). V was pared by 2 bases and J by 1 base, with 8 bases between. CDR1 and CDR2 (germline): MNHEY, SVGEGT. There are 14 residues in the CDR3. The CDR3: CASSYNRLQETQYF. The sequenced part of the CDR3 DNA is TGTGCCAGCAGTTACAACAGGCTCCAAGAGACC.